This T cell receptor beta chain was identified in a study of T cells and Merkel cell carcinoma outcomes. After removal of 4 bases from V and 4 bases from J, the junction contained 5 bases not matched to a gene. Germline CDR1 MNHNS, CDR2 SASEGT. CDR3 length: 15 amino acids. Repertoires were generated with immunoSEQ multiplex PCR, while TCRdb's copy carries only in-frame clones and drops some. This sample carries 15,000 to 19,000 clones, 80% to 90% of them seen once, and the ten largest clones take under 8%. Overall study findings and caveats: Reportedly, T-cell repertoire with density predicts Merkel cell carcinoma outcomes.

In this sample, this clone turned up once. Antigen: not known. This chain links TRBV6-1 with TRBJ2-3; 10 bases line up with TRBD2. Sequencing was performed on tumor tissue from Merkel cell carcinoma. The origin of this receptor is a human donor with Merkel cell carcinoma. CDR3 amino acids: CASSAGLAVPDTQYF. CDR3 nucleotide sequence: TGTGCCAGCAGTGCTGGACTAGCGGTGCCAGATACGCAGTATTTT.